These 4 T cell receptor beta chains came from one sample sequenced in a study of CXCR3-negative and CXCR3-positive naive CD8 T cells. In preparing the TRB cDNA libraries, 5' RACE with UMI labels was used. TCRdb reprocessed the 5' RACE reads and keeps a single row for each CDR3 protein, giving no DNA. The listing contains some 40,000 distinct CDR3 sequences. Sequencing was performed on memory CD8+ T cells from blood. The receptor set was obtained from a human donor in good health. Some clones in this sample may be carry-over from other donors' samples.

The chain recombines TRBV6-6 with TRBJ2-1; the TCRdb call, TRBD2, lacks DNA for checking. The CDR3 is 18 amino acids. The germline CDR1 and CDR2 sequences are MNHNY and SVGAGI (reference sequence). CDR3 amino acids: CASSYLASGGARYNEQFF.

The chain uses TRBV28 and TRBJ1-3; there is no DNA to check the TCRdb D call of TRBD1. The CDR3 is 16 residues long. Germline values: CDR1 MDHEN, CDR2 SYDVKM. CDR3 region: CASSPYTTGEGDTIYF. The whole variable domain, filled in from reference TRBV28 and TRBJ1-3, reads DVKVTQSSRYLVKRTGEKVFLECVQDMDHENMFWYRQDPGLGLRLIYFSYDVKMKEKGDIPEGYSVSREKKERFSLILESASTNQTSMYLCASSPYTTGEGDTIYFGEGSWLTVV.

This sequence joins TRBV7-6 and TRBJ2-7; TCRdb outputs TRBD1, but without DNA this stays unchecked. The CDR3 has 15 residues. The germline V gene encodes CDR1 SGHVS and CDR2 FNYEAQ. The CDR3 region is CASIPVPGISYEQYF. The variable domain in full, completed from reference TRBV7-6 and TRBJ2-7, reads GAGVSQSPRYKVTKRGQDVALRCDPISGHVSLYWYRQALGQGPEFLTYFNYEAQQDKSGLPNDRFSAERPEGSISTLTIQRTEQRDSAMYRCASIPVPGISYEQYFGPGTRLTVT.

The CDR3 sequence: CASSEFGMNTEAFF. The chain carries TRBV25-1 and TRBJ1-1. There are 14 residues in the CDR3. Germline V gene data show CDR1 as MGHDK and CDR2 as SYGVNS.